A single TCR beta chain is shown here with its context. This CDR3 has 15 amino acids. Per germline, CDR1 MDHEN and CDR2 SYDVKM. V shed 5 bases and J shed 6 bases, with 14 bases lying between them. This entry comes from a study of blood T cell repertoires in COVID-19. As for the study in general: PBMCs, B-cell-depleted T cells, or T cells provided the cDNA or gDNA that made up the material.

This table comes from immunoSEQ multiplex PCR, and its TCRdb copy is limited to in-frame clones, with some not included. The sample lists a few hundred thousand clones, 75% to 90% occurring once. The sample taken for sequencing was PBMCs or T cells enriched from blood (not recorded which). V usage is TRBV28 and J usage is TRBJ1-6, with TRBD1 as a possible D gene (5 bases). The receptor's source is a man aged 35-49 years who had recovered from COVID-19. This CDR3 is CASSPFPGGNSPLHF. The CDR3, as DNA: TGTGCCAGCAGTCCCTTCCCCGGGGGTAATTCACCCCTCCACTTT.